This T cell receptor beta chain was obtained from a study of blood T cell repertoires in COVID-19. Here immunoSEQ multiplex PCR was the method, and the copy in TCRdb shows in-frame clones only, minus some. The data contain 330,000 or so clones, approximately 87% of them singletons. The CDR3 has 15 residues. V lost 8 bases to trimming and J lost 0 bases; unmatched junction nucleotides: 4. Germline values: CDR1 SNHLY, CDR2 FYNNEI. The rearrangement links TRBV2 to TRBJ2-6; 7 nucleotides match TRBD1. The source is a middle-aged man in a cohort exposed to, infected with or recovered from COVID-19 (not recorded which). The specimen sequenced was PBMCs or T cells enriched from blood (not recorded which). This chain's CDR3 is CASQDRTSGANVLTF. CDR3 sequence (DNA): TGTGCCAGCCAGGACAGGACCTCTGGGGCCAACGTCCTGACTTTC.